Listed here are 23 T cell receptor beta chains from one sample, sequenced in a study of cytomegalovirus exposure and HLA in healthy donors. This PCR relied on a set of 60 Vbeta primers and 13 Jbeta primers. TCRdb's table, derived via immunoSEQ multiplex PCR, lists solely in-frame clones and lacks some. The sample lists more than 90,000 clones, roughly 79% occurring once. The sequenced sample consisted of PBMCs. The receptors stem from a man aged 35 to 55 in good health and CMV-seronegative.

The V call is TRBV9, the J call TRBJ1-1; D might be TRBD1 (5 bases). CDR3 length: 15 residues. Germline V gene lookup returns CDR1 SGDLS and CDR2 YYNGEE. The V end lost 0 bases, the J end lost 1 base, and 10 bases lay between the germline ends. The CDR3 protein is CASSVVRGPNTEAFF. CDR3 DNA: TGTGCCAGCAGCGTAGTAAGGGGCCCGAACACTGAAGCTTTCTTT.

V usage is TRBV6-6 and J usage is TRBJ1-5; D gene uncertain. Germline V gene lookup returns CDR1 MNHNY and CDR2 SVGAGI (reference sequence). Trimming removed 2 bases from V and 8 bases from J, with 7 bases in between. The CDR3 is 12 residues long. The CDR3, as DNA: TGTGCCAGCAGTTACGGAGGGAAGCCCCAGCATTTT. It yields the protein CASSYGGKPQHF.

This chain connects TRBV28 to TRBJ2-7; TRBD1 is a possible D gene (6 bases). Germline lookup yields CDR1 MDHEN and CDR2 SYDVKM. The CDR3 contains 16 residues. V dropped 4 bases and J dropped 0 bases, with 16 bases sitting between them. The CDR3 DNA follows: TGTGCCAGCAGTTCGTCCACAGGGATAGTCTCCTACGAGCAGTACGTC. Translation: CASSSSTGIVSYEQYV.

The chain combines TRBV4-3 with TRBJ1-2; 7 nucleotides align to TRBD1. The junction had 6 bases not matched to a gene; V was cut back by 5 bases and J by 0 bases. The germline V gene encodes CDR1 LGHNA and CDR2 YSLEER. The CDR3 is 15 residues long. In DNA, the CDR3 is TGCGCCAGCAGCTCCGCCGGGACAGCTAACTATGGCTACACCTTC. Translating it yields CASSSAGTANYGYTF.

Points on this clone: The junction and the germline gene differ at one end; a read error may be behind it. In the same sample, other DNA sequences code for this CDR3. The J gene is TRBJ1-6, the V gene TRBV4-2; 7 bases match TRBD1. The germline CDR1 and CDR2 sequences are LGHNA and YNFKEQ. The CDR3 totals 21 residues. CDR3 coding DNA: TGTGCCAGCAGCCAAGATTACAGATCCCTCCCCTTGGGACAGATTAATTCCCCCCTCCACTTT. Translated, it gives CASSQDYRSLPLGQINSPLHF.

This clone was seen only once. The V gene is TRBV29-1, the J gene TRBJ1-1; D is unresolved. Germline V gives CDR1 SQVTM, CDR2 ANQGSEA. V lost 6 bases and J lost 1, with 12 bases in between. This CDR3 has 13 residues. Written as DNA, the CDR3 is TGCAGCGTGACCGGGAACTCGAACACTGAAGCTTTCTTT. Translation gives CSVTGNSNTEAFF.

A single count supports this clone. This sample includes further DNA sequences coding for the same CDR3. This sequence joins TRBV4-2 and TRBJ1-3; 7 bases fit TRBD1. J lost 0 bases, V lost 1 base, and 9 bases had no gene match. CDR1 is LGHNA, CDR2 YNFKEQ, per germline. The CDR3 has 18 amino acids. The CDR3 coding sequence is TGTGCCAGCAGCCAAGGTCGCTCCGGGACAGACTCTGGAAACACCATATATTTT. Amino acids: CASSQGRSGTDSGNTIYF.

The chain uses TRBV11-2 and TRBJ1-1; TRBD1 matches 7 bases. V shed 5 bases, J shed 4 bases, and the junction held 7 bases outside the gene matches. The CDR3 has 14 amino acids. Germline V CDR1 and CDR2: SGHAT, FQNNGV. The CDR3 protein is CASSLIQGITEAFF. The CDR3 DNA reads TGTGCCAGCAGCCTTATACAGGGGATCACTGAAGCTTTCTTT.

The chain employs TRBV5-1 and TRBJ2-2; the D gene is possibly TRBD2 (6 bases). In germline, CDR1 is SGHRS, CDR2 YFSETQ. The CDR3 has 16 residues. Trimming stripped 0 bases from V and 4 bases from J, with 13 bases between. The CDR3 DNA is TGCGCCAGCAGCTTGGACGGGGGTACGAGCACCGGGGAGCTGTTTTTT. Amino acid sequence: CASSLDGGTSTGELFF. The variable domain in full, completed from reference TRBV5-1 and TRBJ2-2, reads KAGVTQTPRYLIKTRGQQVTLSCSPISGHRSVSWYQQTPGQGLQFLFEYFSETQRNKGNFPGRFSGRQFSNSRSEMNVSTLELGDSALYLCASSLDGGTSTGELFFGEGSRLTVL.

A remark on this clone: The junction differs from germline at one of its ends, possibly a read error. Other nucleotide sequences in the sample specify the same CDR3. The rearrangement joins TRBV6-4 to TRBJ1-6; D is possibly TRBD1 (5 bases). Germline CDR1 and CDR2: MRHNA and SNTAGT. The CDR3 covers 15 residues. CDR3 nucleotides: TGTGCCAGCAGGGGGGGACTGGTCGTTAATTCCCCCCTCCACTTT. This sequence encodes CASRGGLVVNSPLHF.

On this clone: In the same sample, other DNA sequences code for this CDR3. This rearrangement joins TRBV2 to TRBJ2-6, with D uncertain. Deletions cut 9 bases from V and 0 bases from J, with 6 bases between. Looked up from germline, CDR1 is SNHLY and CDR2 is FYNNEI. The CDR3 has 13 amino acids. CDR3 coding DNA: TGTGCCAGTGCCGGCTCTGGGGCCAACGTCCTGACTTTC. It translates to CASAGSGANVLTF. Combining the CDR3 with reference TRBV2 and TRBJ2-6 gives the whole variable domain EPEVTQTPSHQVTQMGQEVILRCVPISNHLYFYWYRQILGQKVEFLVSFYNNEISEKSEIFDDQFSVERPDGSNFTLKIRSTKLEDSAMYFCASAGSGANVLTFGAGSRLTVL.

V and J are TRBV27 and TRBJ1-5, with D unclear. V was shortened by 3 bases and J by 0 bases, with 6 bases between the two germline ends. Germline loops: CDR1 MNHEY, CDR2 SMNVEV (reference sequence). CDR3 size: 14 residues. Written as DNA, the CDR3 is TGTGCCAGCAGTTTCACCGGTAGCAATCAGCCCCAGCATTTT. Translating gives CASSFTGSNQPQHF.

The chain is built from TRBV5-1 and TRBJ1-1; 9 bases are a match to TRBD1. There are 14 residues in the CDR3. The germline V gene has CDR1 SGHRS and CDR2 YFSETQ. V lost 4 bases, J lost 5 bases, and 6 bases stayed unmatched. The CDR3 sequence: CASSERQGGTEAFF. CDR3 DNA sequence: TGCGCCAGCAGCGAAAGACAGGGGGGGACTGAAGCTTTCTTT.

J is TRBJ1-4 and V is TRBV7-6; no definite D call. The CDR3 extends over 15 amino acids. In germline, CDR1 is SGHVS, CDR2 FNYEAQ. The V and J ends lost 2 bases and 3 bases respectively, with 10 bases between them. The CDR3 loop reads CASSLFEGANEKLFF. DNA of the CDR3: TGTGCCAGCAGCTTATTCGAGGGTGCTAATGAAAAACTGTTTTTT.

The gene calls are TRBV5-6 and TRBJ1-2; D is unresolved. This CDR3 is 16 amino acids long. Germline V gives CDR1 SGHDT, CDR2 YYEEEE. With 4 bases removed from V and 4 bases from J, the gap between germline ends came to 20 bases. CDR3 amino acids: CASSQLTPGRVYGYTF. CDR3 coding DNA: TGTGCCAGCAGCCAACTTACTCCCGGGAGGGTCTATGGCTACACCTTC.

The chain carries TRBV18 and TRBJ1-1, with 8 bases that match TRBD1. The CDR3 runs to 15 residues. Germline values: CDR1 KGHSH, CDR2 LQKENI. V dropped 3 bases and J dropped 0; count of bases not matched to a gene: 3. The CDR3 protein is CASSPWGQVNTEAFF. In DNA form, the CDR3 reads TGTGCCAGCTCACCCTGGGGACAGGTGAACACTGAAGCTTTCTTT.

This rearrangement joins TRBV6-5 to TRBJ1-1; D gene ambiguous. V lost 5 bases to trimming and J lost 1 base, with 8 bases between them. Germline V gene sequence: CDR1 MNHEY, CDR2 SVGAGI. The CDR3 is made up of 13 amino acids. In DNA, the CDR3 is TGTGCCAGCAGTCCCTACCAGAACACTGAAGCTTTCTTT. It yields the protein CASSPYQNTEAFF.

This rearrangement joins TRBV21-1 to TRBJ1-2; the D call of TRBD1 is as the table states it, not checked on the DNA. TRBV21-1 is labeled a pseudogene. The CDR3 spans 15 residues. CDR3 DNA sequence: TGTGCCAGCAGCAAAGAGGACAGGGACTGCTATGGCTACACCTTC. It encodes CASSKEDRDCYGYTF.

The chain combines TRBV19 with TRBJ2-1; 8 bases fit TRBD1. CDR1 is LNHDA and CDR2 is SQIVND in the germline V gene (reference sequence). The CDR3 is 13 amino acids. V gave up 4 bases and J gave up 13 bases; unmatched junction bases: 9. Here the CDR3 DNA reads TGTGCCAGTAGTAACCTACAGGGGGGCGGACAGTTCTTC. It is translated as CASSNLQGGGQFF.

The chain carries TRBV30 and TRBJ2-5; 7 bases are shared with TRBD1. The closer fit of TRBJ2-7 to the DNA end suggests the J call may be wrong. CDR1 and CDR2 from the germline V gene are GTSNPN and SVGIG (reference sequence). There are 15 residues in the CDR3. CDR3 protein: CAWSGTAGDPYEQYF. CDR3 DNA: TGTGCCTGGTCCGGGACAGCCGGGGATCCCTACGAGCAGTACTTC.

Concerning this clone: A junction boundary mismatches the germline segment, possibly from a read error. The rearrangement links TRBV7-9 to TRBJ1-1; D not certain. Germline lookup yields CDR1 SEHNR and CDR2 FQNEAQ (reference sequence). The CDR3 is 12 amino acids. Here the CDR3 reads CSSSPVNTEAFF. The DNA of the CDR3 is TGTTCCAGCAGCCCCGTGAACACTGAAGCTTTCTTT.

This chain joins TRBV19 and TRBJ1-1; TRBD1 agrees at 9 bases. The CDR3 totals 15 residues. From germline, CDR1 is LNHDA and CDR2 SQIVND (reference sequence). Losses at the gene ends were 1 base for V and 1 base for J; bases not matched to a gene: 1. The CDR3 region has the DNA TGTGCCAGTAGTATAGGGGACAGGGAGAACACTGAAGCTTTCTTT. This sequence encodes CASSIGDRENTEAFF.

The chain employs TRBV10-2 and TRBJ2-1; D may be TRBD1 (6 bases). CDR1 WSHSY and CDR2 SAAADI come from the germline V gene. The CDR3 loop spans 15 amino acids. V was cut by 7 bases and J by 6 bases, with 19 bases left in between. For the CDR3, the DNA is TGCGCCAGCATGCAGGGGACGGCGCCTGCCAATGAGCAGTTCTTC. Residues: CASMQGTAPANEQFF.